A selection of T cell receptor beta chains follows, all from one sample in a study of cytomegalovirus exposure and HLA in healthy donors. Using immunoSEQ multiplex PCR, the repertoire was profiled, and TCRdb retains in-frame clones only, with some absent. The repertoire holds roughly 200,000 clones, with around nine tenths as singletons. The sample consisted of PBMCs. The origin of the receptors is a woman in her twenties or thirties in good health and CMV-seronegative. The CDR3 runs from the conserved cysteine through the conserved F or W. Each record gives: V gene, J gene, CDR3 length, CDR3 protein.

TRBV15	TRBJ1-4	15	CATSRLTGEVEKLFF
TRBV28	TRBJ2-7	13	CASGGGSSYEQYF
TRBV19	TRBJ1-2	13	CASSARFNYGYTF
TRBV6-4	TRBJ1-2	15	CASSPRTGGDYGYTF
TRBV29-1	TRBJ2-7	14	CSVGRDRGYDEQYF
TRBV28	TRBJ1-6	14	CASRSGTGYSPLHF
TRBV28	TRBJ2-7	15	CASRNPTGGLDEQYF
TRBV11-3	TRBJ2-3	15	CASSLGAGSTDTQYF
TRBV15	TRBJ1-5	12	CATSPGTPAQHF
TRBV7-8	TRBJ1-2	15	CASSPPRGVNYGYTF
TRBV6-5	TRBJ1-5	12	CASSYGGGPQHF
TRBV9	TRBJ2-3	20	CASSGQLLTAGAFGTDTQYF
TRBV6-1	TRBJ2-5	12	CASSVRWETQYF
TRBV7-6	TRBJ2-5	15	CASSFVAGGQETQYF
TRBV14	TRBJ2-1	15	CASSHYGSLRNEQFF
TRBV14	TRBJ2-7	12	CASSQDLYEQYF
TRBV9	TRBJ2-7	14	CASSVEGGGYEQYF
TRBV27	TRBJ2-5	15	CASSINSGVSETQYF
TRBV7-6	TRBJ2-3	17	CASSKQGQGASTDTQYF
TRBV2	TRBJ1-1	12	CASSFRNTEAFF
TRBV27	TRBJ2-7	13	CASSLRQAYEQYF
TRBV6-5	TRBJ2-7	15	CASSLAGGLYYEQYF
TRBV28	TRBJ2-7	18	CASIPFPGGAGEIDEQYF
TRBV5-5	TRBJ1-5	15	CASSQDRGGNQPQHF
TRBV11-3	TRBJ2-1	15	CASSPGTGAGHEQFF
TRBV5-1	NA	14	CASSLGSGPYEQYF
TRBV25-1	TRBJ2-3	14	CASSEAGGTDTQYF
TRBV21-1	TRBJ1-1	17	CASSKGAGGAVGTEAFF
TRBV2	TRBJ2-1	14	CASSGPARANEQFF
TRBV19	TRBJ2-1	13	CASGGQGAGEQFF
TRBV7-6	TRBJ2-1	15	CASSSPGLTYNEQFF
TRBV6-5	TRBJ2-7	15	CASSPRGMSSYEQYF
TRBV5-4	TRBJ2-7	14	CASSRGGQDYEQYF
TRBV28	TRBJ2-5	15	CASSLFKDSQETQYF
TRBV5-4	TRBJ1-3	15	CASSLGRGSGNTIYF
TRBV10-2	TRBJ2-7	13	CASSVGPTYEQYF
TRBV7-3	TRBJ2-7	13	CASSQARGGEQYF
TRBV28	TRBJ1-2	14	CASSFHPGLNGYTF
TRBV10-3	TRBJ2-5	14	CAISFQAGTETQYF